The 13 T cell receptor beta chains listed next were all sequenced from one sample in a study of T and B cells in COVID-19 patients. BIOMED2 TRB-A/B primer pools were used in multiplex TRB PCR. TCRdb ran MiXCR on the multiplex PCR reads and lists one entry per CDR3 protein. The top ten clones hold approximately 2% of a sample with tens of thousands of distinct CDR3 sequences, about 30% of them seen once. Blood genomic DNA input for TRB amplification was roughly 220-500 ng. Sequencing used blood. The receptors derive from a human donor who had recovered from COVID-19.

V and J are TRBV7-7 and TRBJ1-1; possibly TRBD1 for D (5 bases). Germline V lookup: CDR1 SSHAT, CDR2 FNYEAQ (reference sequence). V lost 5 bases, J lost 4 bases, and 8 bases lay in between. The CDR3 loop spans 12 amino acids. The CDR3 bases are TGTGCCAGCAGCCCCGGGGGCACTGAAGCTTTCTTT. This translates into CASSPGGTEAFF. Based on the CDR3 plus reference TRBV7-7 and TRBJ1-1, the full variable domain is GAGVSQSPRYKVTKRGQDVTLRCDPISSHATLYWYQQALGQGPEFLTYFNYEAQPDKSGLPSDRFSAERPEGSISTLTIQRTEQRDSAMYRCASSPGGTEAFFGQGTRLTVV.

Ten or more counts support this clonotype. This CDR3 reads CASSSTRGQGEAFF. CDR3 DNA sequence: TGTGCCAGCAGTTCAACACGTGGGCAGGGGGAAGCTTTCTTT. The genes are TRBV6-6 and TRBJ1-1, with TRBD1 as a possible D gene (6 bases). The V gene lost 4 bases and the J gene lost 8 bases, with 17 bases spanning the gap. Germline lookup yields CDR1 MNHNY and CDR2 SVGAGI (reference sequence). The length of the CDR3 is 14 residues.

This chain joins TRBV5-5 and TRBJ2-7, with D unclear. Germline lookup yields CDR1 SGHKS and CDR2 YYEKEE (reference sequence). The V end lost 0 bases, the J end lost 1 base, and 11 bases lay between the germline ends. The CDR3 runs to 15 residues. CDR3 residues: CASSLGFGSSYEQYF. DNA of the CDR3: TGTGCCAGCAGCTTGGGTTTTGGCAGTTCCTACGAGCAGTACTTC.

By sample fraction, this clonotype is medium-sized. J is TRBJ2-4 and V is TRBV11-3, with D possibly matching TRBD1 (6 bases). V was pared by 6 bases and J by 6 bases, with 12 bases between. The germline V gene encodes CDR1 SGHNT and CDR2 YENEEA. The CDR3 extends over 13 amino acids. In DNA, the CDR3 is TGTGCCAGCAGGCGGCAGGGGAGAAACATTCAGTACTTC. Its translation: CASRRQGRNIQYF.

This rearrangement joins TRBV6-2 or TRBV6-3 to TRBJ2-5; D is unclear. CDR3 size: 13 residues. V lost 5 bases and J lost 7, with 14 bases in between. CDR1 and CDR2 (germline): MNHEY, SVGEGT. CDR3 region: CASSTTPTGTQYF. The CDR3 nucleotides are TGTGCCAGCAGTACGACCCCTACGGGGACCCAGTACTTC.

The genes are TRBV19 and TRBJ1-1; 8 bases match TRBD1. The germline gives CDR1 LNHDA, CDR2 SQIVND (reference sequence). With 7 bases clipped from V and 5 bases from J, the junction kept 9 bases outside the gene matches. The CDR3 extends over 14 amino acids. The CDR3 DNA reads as TGTGCCAGTACCGAGGGGACAGGCGGAACTGAAGCTTTCTTT. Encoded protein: CASTEGTGGTEAFF.

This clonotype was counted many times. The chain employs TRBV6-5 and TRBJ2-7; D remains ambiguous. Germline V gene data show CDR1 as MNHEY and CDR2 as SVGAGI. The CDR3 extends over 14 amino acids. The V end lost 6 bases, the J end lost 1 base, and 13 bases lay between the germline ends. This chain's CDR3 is CASSPLSGSYEQYF. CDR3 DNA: TGTGCCAGCAGCCCCCTATCTGGTTCCTACGAGCAGTACTTC.

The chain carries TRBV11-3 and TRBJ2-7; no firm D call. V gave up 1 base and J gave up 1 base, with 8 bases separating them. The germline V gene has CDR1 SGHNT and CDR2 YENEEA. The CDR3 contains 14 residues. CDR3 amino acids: CASSLGTESYEQYF. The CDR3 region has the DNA TGTGCCAGCAGCTTAGGCACGGAATCCTACGAGCAGTACTTC. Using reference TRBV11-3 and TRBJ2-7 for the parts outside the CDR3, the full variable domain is EAGVVQSPRYKIIEKKQPVAFWCNPISGHNTLYWYLQNLGQGPELLIRYENEEAVDDSQLPKDRFSAERLKGVDSTLKIQPAELGDSAVYLCASSLGTESYEQYFGPGTRLTVT.

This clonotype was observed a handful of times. The CDR3 DNA follows: TGTGCCAGCAGTGTACGACCCGGGGGGATCCCCTATGGCTACACCTTC. It is translated as CASSVRPGGIPYGYTF. The chain couples TRBV6-1 to TRBJ1-2, with D maybe TRBD1 (5 bases). Germline CDR1 is MNHNS and CDR2 is SASEGT. Trimming took 4 bases from V and 4 from J, leaving 19 bases between them. This CDR3 is 16 amino acids long.

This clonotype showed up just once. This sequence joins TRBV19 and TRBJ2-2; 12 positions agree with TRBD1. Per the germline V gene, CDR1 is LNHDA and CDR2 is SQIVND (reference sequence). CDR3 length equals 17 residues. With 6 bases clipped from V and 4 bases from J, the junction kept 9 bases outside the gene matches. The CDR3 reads CASRPGTGGIGTGELFF. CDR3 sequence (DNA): TGTGCCAGTAGACCCGGGACAGGGGGCATTGGCACCGGGGAGCTGTTTTTT.

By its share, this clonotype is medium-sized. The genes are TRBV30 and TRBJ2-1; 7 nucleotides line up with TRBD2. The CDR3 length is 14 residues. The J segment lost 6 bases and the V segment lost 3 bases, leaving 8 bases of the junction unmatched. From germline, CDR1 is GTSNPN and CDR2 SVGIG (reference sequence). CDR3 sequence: CAWSPGGSRNEQFF. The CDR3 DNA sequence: TGTGCCTGGAGCCCGGGAGGAAGCCGCAATGAGCAGTTCTTC.

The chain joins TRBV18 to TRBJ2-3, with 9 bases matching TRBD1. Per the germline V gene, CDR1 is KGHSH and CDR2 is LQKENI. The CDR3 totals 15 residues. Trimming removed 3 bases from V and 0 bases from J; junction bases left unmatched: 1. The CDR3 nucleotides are TGTGCCAGCTCACCGGACAGGGGAAGCACAGATACGCAGTATTTT. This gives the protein CASSPDRGSTDTQYF.

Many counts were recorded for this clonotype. The CDR3 DNA sequence: TGTGCCAGCAGTATTAAGACAGGGGTCGTCGACGAGCAGTACTTC. Translating gives CASSIKTGVVDEQYF. The V gene is TRBV6-5, the J gene TRBJ2-7; 8 bases match TRBD1. This CDR3 has 15 amino acids. Germline V CDR1 and CDR2: MNHEY, SVGAGI. V shed 5 bases and J 5 bases; nucleotides not matched to a gene: 11.